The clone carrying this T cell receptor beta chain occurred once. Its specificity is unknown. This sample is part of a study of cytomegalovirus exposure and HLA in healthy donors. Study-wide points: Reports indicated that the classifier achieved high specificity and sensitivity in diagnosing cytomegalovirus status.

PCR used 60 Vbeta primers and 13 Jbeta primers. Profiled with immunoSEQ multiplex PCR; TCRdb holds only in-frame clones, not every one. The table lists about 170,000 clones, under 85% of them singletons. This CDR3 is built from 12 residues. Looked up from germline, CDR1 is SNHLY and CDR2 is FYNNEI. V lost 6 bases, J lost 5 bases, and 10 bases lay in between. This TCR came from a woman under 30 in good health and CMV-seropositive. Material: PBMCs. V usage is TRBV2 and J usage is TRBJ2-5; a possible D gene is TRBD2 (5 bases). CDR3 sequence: CASRRPGETQYF. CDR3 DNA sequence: TGTGCCAGCAGACGACCGGGGGAGACCCAGTACTTC.